This T cell receptor (beta chain) was recovered during a study of blood T cell repertoires in COVID-19. The V and J ends lost 4 bases and 0 bases respectively, with 13 bases between them. The germline CDR1 and CDR2 sequences are MNHEY and SVGAGI. The CDR3 is 16 amino acids. This clone was observed a few times. The repertoire was sequenced with immunoSEQ multiplex PCR; TCRdb's copy has only in-frame clones and lacks some. Found here are 150,000 to 250,000 clones, approximately 80% of them singletons; the top ten hold 10% to 15%. The sample consisted of PBMCs or T cells enriched from blood (not recorded which). The rearrangement joins TRBV6-5 to TRBJ2-1; tentative D call: TRBD2 (5 bases). This sequence was found in a man in his forties who had recovered from COVID-19. The CDR3 here is CASSLDGELSYNEQFF. The CDR3 DNA is TGTGCCAGCAGTTTAGACGGGGAGCTCTCCTACAATGAGCAGTTCTTC.